These 14 T cell receptor beta chains share one sample of origin, sequenced in a study of T-cell reconstitution after alpha-beta-depleted transplantation in children. Preparing the TCRbeta library involved the use of unique molecular identifiers. TCRdb processed the PCR reads anew with MiXCR; each CDR3 protein has one entry. Of about 20,000 distinct CDR3 sequences listed, about a tenth are singletons. The starting material was PBMCs from the stem cell graft donor, obtained from the stem cell graft. These receptors were taken from a human donor who donated a stem cell graft to a child with chronic granulomatous disease.

The table lists this clonotype with many counts. V usage is TRBV5-1 and J usage is TRBJ2-4; D gene ambiguous. There are 16 residues in the CDR3. Per germline, CDR1 SGHRS and CDR2 YFSETQ. V was cut by 3 bases and J by 0 bases, with 13 bases left in between. This CDR3 reads CASSSGVRLAKNIQYF. In DNA, the CDR3 is TGCGCCAGCAGCTCGGGCGTCAGATTAGCCAAAAACATTCAGTACTTC.

This clonotype was seen many times. V gene TRBV5-6 combines with J gene TRBJ2-1, with 7 bases aligning to TRBD1. Germline trimming cut 4 bases from V and 8 bases from J; bases unmatched to any gene: 6. Germline V gene lookup returns CDR1 SGHDT and CDR2 YYEEEE. The CDR3 spans 13 residues. The CDR3, as DNA: TGTGCCAGCAGCAGAGGGGGCCTCCATGAGCAGTTCTTC. This gives the protein CASSRGGLHEQFF.

This rearrangement joins TRBV5-4 to TRBJ2-7; 8 bases are a match to TRBD1. This CDR3 spans 16 amino acids. The V gene's germline CDR1 is SGHNT and CDR2 YYREEE (reference sequence). V lost 3 bases to trimming and J lost 2 bases; unmatched junction nucleotides: 10. In DNA form, the CDR3 reads TGTGCCAGCAGCTCAACGTCCGGGACAGGAGCCTACGAGCAGTACTTC. Translation: CASSSTSGTGAYEQYF.

This clonotype was observed at least ten times. The genes are TRBV28 and TRBJ1-2, with 7 bases that match TRBD1. The CDR3 is 12 amino acids. Germline V gives CDR1 MDHEN, CDR2 SYDVKM. The V segment lost 6 bases and the J segment 8 bases; nucleotides outside the gene matches: 6. The chain's CDR3 is CASRPTGDGYTF. The CDR3 DNA is TGTGCCAGCAGACCAACAGGGGACGGCTACACCTTC.

This clonotype was seen a few times. J is TRBJ2-1 and V is TRBV28; 9 bases line up with TRBD1. Germline V gene data show CDR1 as MDHEN and CDR2 as SYDVKM. The CDR3 extends over 15 amino acids. The junction had 6 bases not matched to a gene; V was cut back by 3 bases and J by 6 bases. DNA of the CDR3: TGTGCCAGCAGTTTTGGGGACAGGGAGTTCAATGAGCAGTTCTTC. It yields the protein CASSFGDREFNEQFF.

In its sample, this clonotype was seen many times. This rearrangement joins TRBV3-1 to TRBJ1-2; no clear D. V was pared by 0 bases and J by 4 bases, with 6 bases between. This CDR3 spans 13 amino acids. Looked up from germline, CDR1 is LGHDT and CDR2 is YNNKEL (reference sequence). The CDR3 nucleotides are TGTGCCAGCAGCCAAGATCGGGCCTATGGCTACACCTTC. Translated: CASSQDRAYGYTF.

The sample holds many counts of this clonotype. The chain has TRBV20-1 and TRBJ2-3, with TRBD2 identical over 7 bases. J lost 0 bases, V lost 0 bases, and 3 bases had no gene match. The CDR3 is made up of 15 amino acids. Looked up from germline, CDR1 is DFQATT and CDR2 is SNEGSKA (reference sequence). CDR3 sequence: CSARDWRESTDTQYF. In nucleotides, the CDR3 is TGCAGTGCTAGAGATTGGCGGGAGAGCACAGATACGCAGTATTTT.

The CDR3 sequence is CASRTGEGTDTQYF. The CDR3 DNA reads as TGCGCCAGCAGGACAGGGGAAGGAACAGATACGCAGTATTTT. The V gene is TRBV10-2, the J gene TRBJ2-3, with 8 bases that match TRBD1. Germline V gives CDR1 WSHSY, CDR2 SAAADI. V trimming: 6 bases; J trimming: 3 bases; junction bases outside the gene matches: 5. This CDR3 spans 14 amino acids.

This clonotype came up a few times. This CDR3 fails to terminate in the conserved phenylalanine or tryptophan, so it likely reflects a read error. J is TRBJ2-7 and V is TRBV20-1; D uncertain. The CDR3 totals 14 residues. Germline V gene lookup returns CDR1 DFQATT and CDR2 SNEGSKA (reference sequence). Trimming pared 3 bases from V and 0 bases from J, leaving 12 bases between. The CDR3 region is CSARTRGFSYEQYL. As DNA, the CDR3 is TGCAGTGCTAGGACTCGCGGATTCTCCTACGAGCAGTACTTG.

This clonotype showed up many times. The rearrangement joins TRBV4-3 to TRBJ2-1, with D possibly TRBD2 on 6 matching bases. With 0 bases removed from V and 8 bases from J, the gap between germline ends came to 14 bases. The CDR3 is made up of 15 amino acids. Germline loops: CDR1 LGHNA, CDR2 YSLEER. CDR3: CASSQDPGLSDEQFF. The CDR3 DNA reads TGCGCCAGCAGCCAAGATCCGGGACTCTCGGATGAGCAGTTCTTC.

This clonotype came up many times. The chain is built from TRBV5-1 and TRBJ2-1, with D maybe TRBD2 (6 bases). V lost 0 bases to trimming and J lost 7 bases, with 11 bases between them. The length of the CDR3 is 14 residues. Germline CDR1 and CDR2: SGHRS and YFSETQ. CDR3 coding DNA: TGCGCCAGCAGCTTGGCCTGGGGAGGAAATGAGCAGTTCTTC. Amino acid sequence: CASSLAWGGNEQFF.

This clonotype was detected ten times or more. In DNA form, the CDR3 reads TGTGCCAGCAGCTTTCCGGGGGAAACCTACAATGAGCAGTTCTTC. Protein: CASSFPGETYNEQFF. This chain uses TRBV7-2 with TRBJ2-1; tentative D call: TRBD2 (6 bases). The CDR3 is 15 residues long. The V end was cut by 3 bases, the J end by 2 bases, with 11 bases between. The germline gives CDR1 SGHTA, CDR2 FQGNSA.

This clonotype was picked up many times. The rearrangement links TRBV4-2 to TRBJ1-4, with D unresolved. Trimming took 1 base from V and 1 from J, leaving 10 bases between them. The CDR3 is made up of 16 amino acids. CDR1 is LGHNA, CDR2 YNFKEQ, per germline. The CDR3 nucleotides are TGTGCCAGCAGCCAAGTAGCCGCAGAAACTAATGAAAAACTGTTTTTT. Its protein is CASSQVAAETNEKLFF.

This clonotype showed up just a few times. V and J are TRBV7-6 and TRBJ1-1; D uncertain. This CDR3 is 14 amino acids long. Germline V gene lookup returns CDR1 SGHVS and CDR2 FNYEAQ. The V gene lost 6 bases and the J gene lost 1 base, with 12 bases spanning the gap. CDR3 DNA sequence: TGTGCCAGCAGTCAAAGAAACAAGAACACTGAAGCTTTCTTT. Its protein is CASSQRNKNTEAFF.